The clone carrying this T cell receptor beta chain was seen more than once but under ten times. As handled by the study authors: Amplified reference gene primers provided the basis for estimating nucleated cell counts. Only in-frame clones appear in the TCRdb table, and some are missing; sequencing was by immunoSEQ multiplex PCR. D and trimming were read from the DNA, whereas the V and J calls and clone size are those reported in that table. The sample includes more than 300,000 clones, about 82% of them seen just once. The data originate from a study of blood T cell repertoires in COVID-19. Study-level background: There were acute and convalescent COVID-19 samples, and they came from the United States, Italy and Spain. Nucleic acid was either cDNA or gDNA, and it came from T cells, B-cell-depleted T cells, or PBMCs.

V lost 10 bases, J lost 2 bases, and 4 bases stayed unmatched. The germline V gene encodes CDR1 MNHEY and CDR2 SVGAGI. The CDR3 is made up of 12 amino acids. The sequencing sample was made of peripheral blood. This receptor was identified in a woman in her 50s with acute or convalescent COVID-19. The V and J genes are TRBV6-5 and TRBJ1-2, with 7 bases matching TRBD1. CDR3: CATTQGNYGYTF. In nucleotides, the CDR3 is TGTGCCACCACACAGGGGAACTATGGCTACACCTTC.